This TCR beta chain originates from a study of CD8+ T cells in alopecia areata. Germline assignment: CDR1 SGHRS and CDR2 YFSETQ. With 4 bases removed from V and 4 bases from J, the gap between germline ends came to 17 bases. This CDR3 contains 15 residues. Sequencing templates came from extracted RNA that was reverse transcribed into cDNA. Measured with immunoSEQ multiplex PCR; TCRdb has only the in-frame clones, and not every one. Of about 210,000 clones listed, 35% to 45% were seen once; the top ten hold around 0.48%. This clone was counted between two and nine times. Specified treatment: oral pan-JAK inhibitor, 5-10 mg twice daily. The study team obtained lesional scalp punch biopsies and peripheral blood from alopecia areata patients.

The sequence was obtained from a human donor with alopecia areata. The specimen was CD4+ T cells sorted from blood, collected between weeks 30 and 35, from a patient treated with tofacitinib. This chain connects TRBV5-1 to TRBJ1-2; D is possibly TRBD1 (5 bases). CDR3 DNA sequence: TGCGCCAGCAGCCCGCATCACGGGGCCCTCTATGGCTACACCTTC. Amino acid sequence: CASSPHHGALYGYTF.